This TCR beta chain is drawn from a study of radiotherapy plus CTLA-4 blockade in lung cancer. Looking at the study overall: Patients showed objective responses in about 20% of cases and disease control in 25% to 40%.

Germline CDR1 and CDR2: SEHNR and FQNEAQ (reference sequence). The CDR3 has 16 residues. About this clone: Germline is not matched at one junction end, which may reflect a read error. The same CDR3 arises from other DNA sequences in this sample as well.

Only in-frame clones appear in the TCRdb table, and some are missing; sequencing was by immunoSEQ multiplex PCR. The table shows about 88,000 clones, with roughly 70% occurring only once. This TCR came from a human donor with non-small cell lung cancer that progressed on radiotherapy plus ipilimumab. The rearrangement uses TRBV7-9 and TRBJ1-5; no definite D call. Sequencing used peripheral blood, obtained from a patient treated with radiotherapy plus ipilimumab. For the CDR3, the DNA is TGCGCCAGCAGCACGGACGAGGGTGGCAGCAATCAGCCCCAGCATTTT. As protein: CASSTDEGGSNQPQHF.